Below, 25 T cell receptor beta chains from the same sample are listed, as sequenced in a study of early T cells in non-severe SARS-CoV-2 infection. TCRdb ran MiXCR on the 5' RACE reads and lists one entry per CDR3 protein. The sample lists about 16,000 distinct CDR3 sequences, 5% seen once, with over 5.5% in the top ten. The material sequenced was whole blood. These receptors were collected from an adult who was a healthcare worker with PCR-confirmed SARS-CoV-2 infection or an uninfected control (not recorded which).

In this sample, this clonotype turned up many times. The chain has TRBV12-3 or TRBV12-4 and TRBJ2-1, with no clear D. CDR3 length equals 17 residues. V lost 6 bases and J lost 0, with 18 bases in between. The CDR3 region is CASREIETESSYNEQFF. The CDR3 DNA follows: TGTGCCAGCAGAGAGATAGAAACAGAGAGCTCCTACAATGAGCAGTTCTTC.

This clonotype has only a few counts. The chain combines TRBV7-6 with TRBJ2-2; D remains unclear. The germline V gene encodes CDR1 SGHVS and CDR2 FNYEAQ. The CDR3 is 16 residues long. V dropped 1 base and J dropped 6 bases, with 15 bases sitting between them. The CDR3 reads CASSLVNRDVPGELFF. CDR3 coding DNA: TGTGCCAGCAGCTTAGTGAATAGGGATGTTCCCGGGGAGCTGTTTTTT.

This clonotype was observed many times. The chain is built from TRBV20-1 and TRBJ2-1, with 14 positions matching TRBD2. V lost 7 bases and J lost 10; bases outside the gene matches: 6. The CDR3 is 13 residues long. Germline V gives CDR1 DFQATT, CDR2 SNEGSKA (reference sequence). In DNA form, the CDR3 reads TGCAGTGTGGGGACTAGCGGGGGCCGGGAGCAGTTCTTC. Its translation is CSVGTSGGREQFF.

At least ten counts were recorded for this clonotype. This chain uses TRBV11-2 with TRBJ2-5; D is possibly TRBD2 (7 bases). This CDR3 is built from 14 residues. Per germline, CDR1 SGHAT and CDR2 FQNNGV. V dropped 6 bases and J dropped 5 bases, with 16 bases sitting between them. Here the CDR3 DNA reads TGTGCCAGCAGATACGGGGGGCGCAGGGAGACCCAGTACTTC. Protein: CASRYGGRRETQYF.

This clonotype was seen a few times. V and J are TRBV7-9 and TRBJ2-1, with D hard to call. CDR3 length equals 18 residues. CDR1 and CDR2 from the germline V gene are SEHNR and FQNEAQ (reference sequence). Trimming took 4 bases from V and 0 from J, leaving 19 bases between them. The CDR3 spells CASSSPKRAASSYNEQFF. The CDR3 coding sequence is TGTGCCAGCAGCTCGCCGAAACGGGCGGCAAGCTCCTACAATGAGCAGTTCTTC.

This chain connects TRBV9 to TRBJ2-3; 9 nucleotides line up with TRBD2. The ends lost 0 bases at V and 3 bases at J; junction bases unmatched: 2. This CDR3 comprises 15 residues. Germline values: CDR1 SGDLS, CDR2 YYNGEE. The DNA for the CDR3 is TGTGCCAGCAGCGTAGTAGCGGGAGAGACAGATACGCAGTATTTT. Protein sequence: CASSVVAGETDTQYF.

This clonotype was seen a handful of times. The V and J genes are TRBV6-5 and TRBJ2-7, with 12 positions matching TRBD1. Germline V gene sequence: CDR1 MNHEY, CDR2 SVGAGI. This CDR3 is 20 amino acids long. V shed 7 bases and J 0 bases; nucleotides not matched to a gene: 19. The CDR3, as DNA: TGTGCCAGCACGCAGGGGACAGGGGGCTTTCGCGGGTTCGGCTCCTACGAGCAGTACGTC. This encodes CASTQGTGGFRGFGSYEQYV.

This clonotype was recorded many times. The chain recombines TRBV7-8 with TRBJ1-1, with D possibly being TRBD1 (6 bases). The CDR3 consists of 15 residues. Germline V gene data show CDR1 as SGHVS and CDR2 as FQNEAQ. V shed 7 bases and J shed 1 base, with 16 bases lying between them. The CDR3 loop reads CASKSGPGQNTEAFF. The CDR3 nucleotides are TGTGCCAGCAAATCCGGACCGGGACAGAACACTGAAGCTTTCTTT.

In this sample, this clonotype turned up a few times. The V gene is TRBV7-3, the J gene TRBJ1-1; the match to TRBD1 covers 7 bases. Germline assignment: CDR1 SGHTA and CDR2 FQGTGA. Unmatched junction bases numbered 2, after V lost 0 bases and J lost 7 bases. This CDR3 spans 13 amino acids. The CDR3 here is CASSLTGGGEAFF. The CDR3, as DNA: TGTGCCAGCAGCTTAACAGGGGGCGGTGAAGCTTTCTTT.

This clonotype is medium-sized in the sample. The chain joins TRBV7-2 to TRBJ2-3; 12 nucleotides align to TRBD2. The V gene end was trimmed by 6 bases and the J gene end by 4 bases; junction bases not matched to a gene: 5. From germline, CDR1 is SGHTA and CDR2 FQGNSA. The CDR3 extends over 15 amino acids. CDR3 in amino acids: CASRRTSGVADTQYF. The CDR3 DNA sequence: TGTGCCAGCAGGAGGACTAGCGGGGTGGCAGATACGCAGTATTTT.

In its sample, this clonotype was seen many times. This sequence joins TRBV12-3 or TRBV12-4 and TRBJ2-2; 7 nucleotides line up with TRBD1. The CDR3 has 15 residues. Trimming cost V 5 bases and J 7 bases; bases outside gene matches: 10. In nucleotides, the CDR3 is TGTGCCAGCAGTGCCATTGGGACAGTAGGCGGGGAGCTGTTTTTT. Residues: CASSAIGTVGGELFF.

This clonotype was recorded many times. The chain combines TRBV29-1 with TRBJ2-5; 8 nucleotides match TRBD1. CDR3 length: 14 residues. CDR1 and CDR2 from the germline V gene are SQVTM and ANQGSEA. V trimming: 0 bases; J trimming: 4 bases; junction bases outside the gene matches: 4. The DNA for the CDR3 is TGCAGCGTTGAAGAGCAGGGGGCCAGAGAGACCCAGTACTTC. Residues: CSVEEQGARETQYF. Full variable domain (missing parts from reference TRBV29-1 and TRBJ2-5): SAVISQKPSRDICQRGTSLTIQCQVDSQVTMMFWYRQQPGQSLTLIATANQGSEATYESGFVIDKFPISRPNLTFSTLTVSNMSPEDSSIYLCSVEEQGARETQYFGPGTRLLVL.

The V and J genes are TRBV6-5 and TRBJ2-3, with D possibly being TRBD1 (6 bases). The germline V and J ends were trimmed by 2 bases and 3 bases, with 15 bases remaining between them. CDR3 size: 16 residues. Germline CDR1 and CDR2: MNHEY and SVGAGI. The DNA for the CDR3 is TGTGCCAGCAGTTACGTTGGGCAGGGGAGAACAGATACGCAGTATTTT. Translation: CASSYVGQGRTDTQYF.

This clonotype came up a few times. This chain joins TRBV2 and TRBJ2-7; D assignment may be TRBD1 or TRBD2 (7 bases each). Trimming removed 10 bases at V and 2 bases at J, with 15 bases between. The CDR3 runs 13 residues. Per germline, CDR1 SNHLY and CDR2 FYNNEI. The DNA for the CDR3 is TGTGCCACCGAGGGGGGGACAGCCTACGAGCAGTACTTC. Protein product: CATEGGTAYEQYF.

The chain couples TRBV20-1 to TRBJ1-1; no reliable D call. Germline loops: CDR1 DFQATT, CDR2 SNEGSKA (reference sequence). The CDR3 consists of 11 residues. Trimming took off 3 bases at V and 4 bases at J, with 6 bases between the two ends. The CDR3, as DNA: TGCAGTGCTAGTCCCAGCACTGAAGCTTTCTTT. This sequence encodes CSASPSTEAFF.

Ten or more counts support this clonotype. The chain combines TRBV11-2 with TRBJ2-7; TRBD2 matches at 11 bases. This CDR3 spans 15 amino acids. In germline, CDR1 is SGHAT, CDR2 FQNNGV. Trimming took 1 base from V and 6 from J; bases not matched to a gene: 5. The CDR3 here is CASSLGGTSGSEQYF. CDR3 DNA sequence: TGTGCCAGCAGCTTAGGGGGGACTAGCGGTTCCGAGCAGTACTTC.

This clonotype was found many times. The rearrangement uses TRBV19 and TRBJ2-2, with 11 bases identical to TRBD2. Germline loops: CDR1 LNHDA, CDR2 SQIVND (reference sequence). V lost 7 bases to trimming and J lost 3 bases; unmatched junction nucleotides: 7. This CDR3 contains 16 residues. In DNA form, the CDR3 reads TGTGCCAGTAAAGCCACTAGCGGGAGTGACACCGGGGAGCTGTTTTTT. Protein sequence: CASKATSGSDTGELFF. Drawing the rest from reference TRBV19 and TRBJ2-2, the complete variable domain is DGGITQSPKYLFRKEGQNVTLSCEQNLNHDAMYWYRQDPGQGLRLIYYSQIVNDFQKGDIAEGYSVSREKKESFPLTVTSAQKNPTAFYLCASKATSGSDTGELFFGEGSRLTVL.

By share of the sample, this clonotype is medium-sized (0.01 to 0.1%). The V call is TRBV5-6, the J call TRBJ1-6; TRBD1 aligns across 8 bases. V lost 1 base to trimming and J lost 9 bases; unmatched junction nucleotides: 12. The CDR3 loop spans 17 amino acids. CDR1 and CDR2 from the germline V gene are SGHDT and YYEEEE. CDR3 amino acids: CASSLFLGQGRGSPLHF. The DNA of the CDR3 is TGTGCCAGCAGCTTGTTTCTCGGACAGGGTCGTGGTTCACCCCTCCACTTT.

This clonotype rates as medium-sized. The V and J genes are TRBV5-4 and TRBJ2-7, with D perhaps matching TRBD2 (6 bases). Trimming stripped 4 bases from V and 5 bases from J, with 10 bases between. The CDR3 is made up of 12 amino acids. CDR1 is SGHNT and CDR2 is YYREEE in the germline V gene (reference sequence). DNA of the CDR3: TGTGCCAGCAGCGCGGGACCTAACGAGCAGTACTTC. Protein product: CASSAGPNEQYF.

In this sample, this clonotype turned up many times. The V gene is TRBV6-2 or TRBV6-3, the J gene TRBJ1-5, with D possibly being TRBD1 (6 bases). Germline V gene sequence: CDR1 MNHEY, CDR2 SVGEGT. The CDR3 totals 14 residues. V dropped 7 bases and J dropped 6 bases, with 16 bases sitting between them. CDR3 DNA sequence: TGTGCCAGCACCCCCGCAGGGGTTGGTCAGCCCCAGCATTTT. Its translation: CASTPAGVGQPQHF.

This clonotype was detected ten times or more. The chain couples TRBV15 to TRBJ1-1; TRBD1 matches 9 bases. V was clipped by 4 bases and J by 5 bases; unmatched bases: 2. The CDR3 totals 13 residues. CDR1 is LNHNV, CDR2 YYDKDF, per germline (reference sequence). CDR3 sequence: CATSIDRGTEAFF. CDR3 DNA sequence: TGTGCCACCAGCATTGACAGGGGGACTGAAGCTTTCTTT.

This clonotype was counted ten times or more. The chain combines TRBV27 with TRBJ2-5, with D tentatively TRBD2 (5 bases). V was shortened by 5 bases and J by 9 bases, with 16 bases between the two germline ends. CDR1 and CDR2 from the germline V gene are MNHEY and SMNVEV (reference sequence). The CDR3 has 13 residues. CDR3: CASSRTDGLPQYF. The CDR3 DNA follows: TGTGCCAGCAGTCGAACAGACGGACTTCCCCAGTACTTC.

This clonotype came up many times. CDR3: CASSLDGTAAGNEQFF. The CDR3 region has the DNA TGTGCCAGCAGCTTAGACGGGACAGCGGCGGGCAATGAGCAGTTCTTC. The V gene is TRBV7-2, the J gene TRBJ2-1; 7 bases line up with TRBD1. Trimming cost V 1 base and J 6 bases; bases outside gene matches: 9. Per germline, CDR1 SGHTA and CDR2 FQGNSA. The CDR3 covers 16 residues. Full variable domain (outside the CDR3, taken from reference TRBV7-2 and TRBJ2-1): GAGVSQSPSNKVTEKGKDVELRCDPISGHTALYWYRQSLGQGLEFLIYFQGNSAPDKSGLPSDRFSAERTGGSVSTLTIQRTQQEDSAVYLCASSLDGTAAGNEQFFGPGTRLTVL.

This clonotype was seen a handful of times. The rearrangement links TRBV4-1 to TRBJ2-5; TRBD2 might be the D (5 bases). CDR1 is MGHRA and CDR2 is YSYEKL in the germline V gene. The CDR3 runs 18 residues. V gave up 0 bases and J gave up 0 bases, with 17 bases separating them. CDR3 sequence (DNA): TGCGCCAGCAGCCAAGATCCCTGGAGGCAGGAGCACCAAGAGACCCAGTACTTC. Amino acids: CASSQDPWRQEHQETQYF.

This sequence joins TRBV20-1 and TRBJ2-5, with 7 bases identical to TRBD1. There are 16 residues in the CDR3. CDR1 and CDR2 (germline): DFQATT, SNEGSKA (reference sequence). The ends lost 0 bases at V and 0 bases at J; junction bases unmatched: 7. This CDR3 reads CSARETGKFDQETQYF. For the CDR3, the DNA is TGCAGTGCTAGAGAGACAGGGAAGTTTGACCAAGAGACCCAGTACTTC.